This note documents a single TCR beta chain sequence. As yet, its antigen is unknown. These data come from a study of identical twins. Findings and caveats of the study: Researchers reported excess low generation probability among twin-shared out-of-frame alpha sequences. In zero-insertion analyses, partial confounding could arise from invariant MAIT and iNKT cells.

TCRdb re-analysed the 5' RACE reads in MiXCR, keeping a single row per CDR3 protein. The sample includes about 240,000 distinct CDR3 sequences, about 13% of them seen just once. A further study also used this sample, focusing on yellow fever vaccine responses in identical twins. According to that study: After vaccination, twins' T cell response reportedly seemed partly convergent, partly personalized.

Material: memory (CD45RO+) T cells sorted from blood. The clonotype was recovered from a woman aged 18 to 35 in good health.

The CDR3 region is CASSLNRGPYEQYF. CDR3 in DNA: TGTGCCAGCAGCTTAAACAGGGGCCCTTACGAGCAGTACTTC. V usage is TRBV7-9 and J usage is TRBJ2-7; 7 nucleotides align to TRBD1. The CDR3 runs to 14 residues. Germline V gene lookup returns CDR1 SEHNR and CDR2 FQNEAQ (reference sequence). After removal of 2 bases from V and 4 bases from J, the junction contained 5 bases not matched to a gene.